These T cell receptor beta chains were read from a single sample in a study of regulatory T cells in long-lasting Graves disease. TCRdb independently ran MiXCR on the multiplex PCR reads; one entry per CDR3 protein. This table has roughly 220,000 distinct CDR3 sequences, roughly 18% appearing once. Source: peripheral blood mononuclear cells (PBMCs), taken at new diagnosis, from a patient treated with antithyroid drugs. These receptors all come from a female donor with Graves disease. The CDR3 runs from the conserved cysteine through the conserved F or W. The D gene is left open where the match is weak. Clone size is stated in some rows and not others, as once, few, many or a class when expanded.

V gene	D gene	J gene	clone size	CDR3 length	CDR3 protein	CDR3 DNA
TRBV28	NA	TRBJ1-5	many	16	CASSSPGGGRNQPQHF	TGTGCCAGCAGTTCTCCTGGGGGGGGTCGCAATCAGCCCCAGCATTTT
TRBV19	NA	TRBJ2-1	few	16	CASSIRSGAFHNEQFF	TGTGCCAGTAGTATTCGTTCAGGGGCCTTCCACAATGAGCAGTTCTTC
TRBV28	NA	TRBJ1-1	many	13	CASTRRMNTEAFF	TGTGCCAGCACTCGACGAATGAACACTGAAGCTTTCTTT
TRBV20-1	TRBD2	TRBJ2-7	many	15	CSARVGLAGAYEQYF	TGCAGTGCTAGAGTCGGACTAGCGGGAGCCTACGAGCAGTACTTC
TRBV4-3	NA	TRBJ2-3	many	13	CASSQELGDTQYF	TGCGCCAGCAGCCAAGAATTGGGGGATACGCAGTATTTT
TRBV5-4	NA	TRBJ1-1	NA	12	CASSPYNTEAFF	TGTGCCAGCAGCCCGTACAACACTGAAGCTTTCTTT
TRBV7-8	TRBD1	TRBJ2-1	many	16	CASSKNRDRDLGEQFF	TGTGCCAGCAGCAAAAACCGGGACAGGGATCTCGGTGAGCAGTTCTTC
TRBV5-1	NA	TRBJ2-2	NA	16	CASSLATPPSTGELFF	TGCGCCAGCAGCTTGGCCACCCCCCCCTCAACCGGGGAGCTGTTTTTT
TRBV6-2/TRBV6-3	NA	TRBJ2-2	many	15	CASRGQLADTGELFF	TGTGCCAGCAGGGGGCAGCTAGCAGACACCGGGGAGCTGTTTTTT
TRBV2	TRBD1	TRBJ2-7	NA	14	CASRQGQGIHEQYF	TGTGCCAGCAGACAGGGACAGGGCATCCACGAGCAGTACTTC
TRBV27	NA	TRBJ2-3	NA	16	CASSLTGVVDTDTQYF	TGTGCCAGCAGTTTAACGGGAGTGGTGGACACAGATACGCAGTATTTT
TRBV19	NA	TRBJ2-6	few	17	CASSATGLQGGANVLTF	TGTGCCAGTAGTGCAACGGGACTTCAAGGTGGGGCCAACGTCCTGACTTTC
TRBV6-1	NA	TRBJ1-5	many	14	CASSVGGGRQPQHF	TGTGCCAGCAGTGTTGGGGGCGGTCGCCAGCCCCAGCATTTT
TRBV19	NA	TRBJ1-5	NA	15	CASSGTDYSNQPQHF	TGTGCCAGTAGTGGAACGGACTACTCTAATCAGCCCCAGCATTTT
TRBV10-3	NA	TRBJ1-2	NA	14	CAISSAITNYGYTF	TGTGCCATCAGTTCCGCAATTACGAACTATGGCTACACCTTC
TRBV11-1	TRBD1	TRBJ2-5	NA	16	CASSLRDRGPQETQYF	TGTGCCAGCAGCTTAAGGGACAGGGGTCCCCAAGAGACCCAGTACTTC
TRBV19	TRBD1	TRBJ2-3	NA	16	CASSTSGTGGPDTQYF	TGTGCCAGTAGTACCTCGGGGACAGGGGGCCCAGATACGCAGTATTTT
TRBV7-9	TRBD1	TRBJ1-1	many	17	CASTPGPGQGTNTEAFF	TGTGCCAGCACCCCAGGACCGGGACAGGGGACGAACACTGAAGCTTTCTTT
TRBV3-1	NA	TRBJ2-1	NA	16	CASSQDLGGWDNEQFF	TGTGCCAGCAGCCAAGATCTCGGGGGTTGGGATAATGAGCAGTTCTTC
TRBV5-1	TRBD2	TRBJ2-1	many	15	CASSGGLAGFGEQFF	TGCGCCAGCAGCGGCGGACTAGCGGGATTCGGTGAGCAGTTCTTC
TRBV6-1	NA	TRBJ1-4	many	12	CASWQHFEKLFF	TGTGCCAGCTGGCAGCACTTTGAAAAACTGTTTTTT
TRBV12-3/TRBV12-4	NA	TRBJ1-6	few	17	CASTERLGRASNSPFHF	TGTGCCAGCACCGAACGGCTAGGACGGGCCTCTAATTCACCCTTCCACTTT
TRBV11-2	NA	TRBJ2-2	many	12	CASYGLGPELFF	TGTGCCAGTTACGGTTTAGGGCCGGAGCTGTTTTTT
TRBV29-1	NA	TRBJ1-1	many	14	CSVRTTSVNTEAFF	TGCAGCGTTCGGACGACCTCGGTGAACACTGAAGCTTTCTTT
TRBV27	NA	TRBJ1-2	many	15	CASSLVGARGYGYTF	TGTGCCAGCAGTTTAGTCGGGGCGCGGGGCTATGGCTACACCTTC
TRBV30	TRBD2	TRBJ2-7	many	13	CAWDARGAYEQYF	TGTGCCTGGGACGCCCGGGGGGCCTACGAGCAGTACTTC
TRBV7-8	NA	TRBJ2-1	NA	15	CASSLGRSLSDEQFF	TGTGCCAGCAGCTTAGGGCGGTCCTTAAGCGATGAGCAGTTCTTC
TRBV28	NA	TRBJ1-2	many	12	CASSLKYGAYTF	TGTGCCAGCAGTTTAAAGTATGGGGCCTACACCTTC
TRBV12-3/TRBV12-4	NA	TRBJ2-5	many	13	CASRPTGSETQYF	TGTGCCAGCAGGCCAACCGGTTCTGAGACCCAGTACTTC
TRBV10-2	TRBD1	TRBJ1-1	many	14	CASREGQLNTEAFF	TGCGCCAGCAGGGAGGGACAGCTGAACACTGAAGCTTTCTTT
TRBV20-1	TRBD2	TRBJ2-3	few	15	CSAELAGLPRDTQYF	TGCAGTGCTGAGTTAGCGGGCCTACCTCGGGATACGCAGTATTTT
TRBV5-1	TRBD1	TRBJ2-6	many	17	CASSFRGHSPGANVLTF	TGCGCCAGCAGCTTCAGGGGGCATAGCCCTGGGGCCAACGTCCTGACTTTC
TRBV20-1	NA	TRBJ2-5	many	15	CSARDLTVSQETQYF	TGCAGTGCTAGAGATCTGACAGTCTCACAAGAGACCCAGTACTTC